The rows below give T cell receptor beta chains drawn from one sample of a study of blood T cell repertoires in COVID-19. Only in-frame clones appear in the TCRdb table, and some are missing; sequencing was by immunoSEQ multiplex PCR. The table has 200,000 or so clones, less than 90% seen once. The specimen sequenced was PBMCs or T cells enriched from blood (not recorded which). The receptors stem from a woman aged 25-40 years who had recovered from COVID-19. The CDR3 runs from the conserved cysteine through the conserved F or W. The order of the fields is V gene, J gene, D gene, clone size, CDR3 DNA, CDR3 protein. A D gene is named only where the DNA matches it firmly. The listing skips clone size in some rows; elsewhere it reads once, few, many or a size class.

TRBV5-8	TRBJ2-2	TRBD2	-	TGTGCCAGCAGCTTCTACGGCGGGGGGACCACGAACACCGGGGAGCTGTTTTTT	CASSFYGGGTTNTGELFF
TRBV4-3	TRBJ2-1	-	-	TGCGCCAGCAGCCAACGGTGGGGTCTGGCAGGGTACAATGAGCAGTTCTTC	CASSQRWGLAGYNEQFF
TRBV18	TRBJ1-1	TRBD1	-	TGTGCCAGCTCACGAACAGGGACAGGGCTTTGGAACACTGAAGCTTTCTTT	CASSRTGTGLWNTEAFF
TRBV7-8	TRBJ2-5	TRBD2	-	TGTGCCAGCAGCTTAGCGACTCACGTTTCAGCGGGGGGCCGGCAAGAGACCCAGTACTTC	CASSLATHVSAGGRQETQYF
TRBV19	TRBJ2-6	TRBD1	-	TGTGCCAGTAGTTCCCGACAGGGGGCCCACTCTGGGGCCAACGTCCTGACTTTC	CASSSRQGAHSGANVLTF
TRBV7-8	TRBJ2-5	TRBD2	-	TGTGCCAGCAGCTTAGGCGGTACGGCTAGCGGGGGGCAACAAGAGACCCAGTACTTC	CASSLGGTASGGQQETQYF
TRBV21-1	TRBJ1-1	-	-	TGTGCCAGCAGCAAAGTGGGGGGCACTGAAGCTTTCTTT	CASSKVGGTEAFF
TRBV7-2	TRBJ1-1	TRBD1	-	TGTGCCAGCAGGGCCACAGGGGGTGAAGCTTTCTTT	CASRATGGEAFF
TRBV19	TRBJ1-6	TRBD1	few	TGTGCCAGTAGTATGGGGACAGGTTCAGGAATTTCACCCCTCCACTTT	CASSMGTGSGISPLHF
TRBV5-8	TRBJ1-4	-	-	TGTGCCAGCAGCTTGGGAAGGGGACTGAATGAAAAACTGTTTTTT	CASSLGRGLNEKLFF
TRBV19	TRBJ2-7	-	-	TGTGCCAGTAGGAACAGGGAGCTGTCCTACGAGCAGTACTTC	CASRNRELSYEQYF
TRBV9	TRBJ1-1	-	-	TGTGCCAGCAGCGTTCGGGCCGAGGGTGAAGCTTTCTTT	CASSVRAEGEAFF
TRBV28	TRBJ1-5	TRBD1	-	TGTGCCAGCAGGTCACAGGGGTATGATCAGCCCCAGCATTTT	CASRSQGYDQPQHF
TRBV6-4	TRBJ2-1	-	-	TGTGCCAGCAGCCGCTTTGGCGGGGTATACAATGAGCAGTTCTTC	CASSRFGGVYNEQFF
TRBV6-5	TRBJ2-5	-	-	TGTGCCTGCCTGGGACTGGATCAGTACCAAGAGACCCAGTACTTC	CACLGLDQYQETQYF
TRBV27	TRBJ1-2	TRBD1	few	TGTGCCAGCAGGGGATTAGGGACAGGTTATGGCTATGGCTACACCTTC	CASRGLGTGYGYGYTF